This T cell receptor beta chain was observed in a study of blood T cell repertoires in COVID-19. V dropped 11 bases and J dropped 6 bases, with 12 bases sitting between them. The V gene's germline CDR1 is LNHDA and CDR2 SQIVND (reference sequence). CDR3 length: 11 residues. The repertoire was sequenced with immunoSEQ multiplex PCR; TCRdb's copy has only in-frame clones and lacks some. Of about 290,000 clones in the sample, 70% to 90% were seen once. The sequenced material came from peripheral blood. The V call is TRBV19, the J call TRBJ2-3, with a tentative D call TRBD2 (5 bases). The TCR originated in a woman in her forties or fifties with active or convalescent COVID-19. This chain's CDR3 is CALGVADTQYF. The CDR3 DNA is TGTGCCCTCGGGGTCGCGGATACGCAGTATTTT.